The rows below give T cell receptor beta chains drawn from one sample of a study of blood T cell repertoires in COVID-19. Some clones are missing from TCRdb's copy, which holds only in-frame ones; the method was immunoSEQ multiplex PCR. This sample has under 75,000 clones, with 80% to 90% found just once. The sequencing sample was made of peripheral blood. The receptors were gathered from a man aged 50 to 60 with acute or convalescent COVID-19. Both conserved end residues are part of each CDR3. Size is omitted from some rows. Given values are once, few, many or a class for expanded clones.

>NA|TRBV5-1|TRBJ1-3
CASSTIPGQGASGNTIYF
>NA|TRBV15|TRBJ2-3
CATSSQTGVRVRDTQYF
>once|TRBV30|TRBJ2-2
CAWSVRRGLPSGELFF
>few|TRBV28|TRBJ1-5
CASSRTGVSQPQHF
>NA|TRBV11-2|TRBJ2-5
CASSLETSGRLKTQYF
>NA|TRBV9|TRBJ2-1
CASSVLPGTANNEQFF
>NA|TRBV7-9|TRBJ1-1
CASSLISLTEAFF
>NA|TRBV7-2|TRBJ2-2
CASSLRSGRKEGELFF
>NA|TRBV28|TRBJ2-7
CASSFVGYEQYF
>few|TRBV27|TRBJ1-2
CASSLTGKYYGYTF
>NA|TRBV12-2|TRBJ1-2
CASRLINYGYTF
>NA|TRBV6-5|TRBJ1-3
CASSYGGPGRNTIYF
>NA|TRBV28|TRBJ1-1
CASSLGTGRKDTEAFF
>NA|TRBV6-1|TRBJ2-1
CASSDGGSYNEQFF
>NA|TRBV5-1|TRBJ1-2
CASSLEGAAGYGYTF
>NA|TRBV25-1|TRBJ2-5
CASSEIAVRETQYF
>NA|TRBV2|TRBJ1-4
CASSELGGVWEKLFF
>once|TRBV12-5|TRBJ2-1
CASGFLTLPGLAGGPNEQFF
>NA|TRBV5-1|TRBJ1-4
CASSLFGQGQTNEKLFF
>NA|TRBV19|TRBJ2-3
CASSIDTATDTQYF
>NA|TRBV3-1/TRBV3-2|TRBJ2-3
CASSQQGGGDTQYF
>NA|TRBV24-1|TRBJ2-1
CATSQTGLAGTNEQFF
>once|TRBV19|TRBJ1-4
CASSGGMKINEKLFF
>NA|TRBV7-2|TRBJ2-5
CASSPAGVRETQYF
>once|TRBV6-2/TRBV6-3|TRBJ1-4
CASSYDVNGQPTNEKLFF
>NA|TRBV10-3|TRBJ2-1
CAISGTSGHSYNEQFF
>once|TRBV18|TRBJ1-6
CASSPSGQGSSPLHF
>NA|TRBV11-2|TRBJ2-1
CASSLEGTGYNEQFF
>once|TRBV6-1|TRBJ2-1
CASSDPGLGHNEQFF
>NA|TRBV24-1|TRBJ1-2
CATSDKTASSYGYTF
>NA|TRBV27|TRBJ2-1
CASSQGAGEQFF
>NA|TRBV11-2|TRBJ2-1
CASSSTSVDYNEQFF
>NA|TRBV7-9|TRBJ1-2
CASSLRGLGNYGYTF